The next 18 T cell receptor beta chains were all read from a single sample in a study of CD8 T cells in ankylosing spondylitis. MiXCR, applied by TCRdb to the 5' RACE reads, yields one record per CDR3 protein. In the table there are a few hundred thousand distinct CDR3 sequences, around 11% of which are singletons. The sample comprised blood, either unsorted or a sorted T cell fraction (not recorded which). These receptors were collected from a male donor with ankylosing spondylitis or in good health (not recorded which).

The rearrangement links TRBV3-1 to TRBJ2-1; D is perhaps TRBD2 (7 bases). The V gene's germline CDR1 is LGHDT and CDR2 YNNKEL (reference sequence). CDR3 length: 16 residues. V was pared by 1 base and J by 4 bases, with 14 bases between. Written as DNA, the CDR3 is TGTGCCAGCAGCCAAGGTCAGGGGCGGGGGTACAATGAGCAGTTCTTC. This translates into CASSQGQGRGYNEQFF.

The V and J genes are TRBV20-1 and TRBJ1-1, with a tentative D call TRBD1 (6 bases). Trimming removed 6 bases at V and 6 bases at J, with 14 bases between. Germline CDR1 DFQATT, CDR2 SNEGSKA (reference sequence). This CDR3 is built from 12 residues. The CDR3 sequence: CSATKGEAEAFF. CDR3 coding DNA: TGCAGTGCAACGAAGGGGGAGGCTGAAGCTTTCTTT.

Many counts were recorded for this clonotype. The chain joins TRBV12-3 or TRBV12-4 to TRBJ2-3; D is uncertain. V was trimmed by 8 bases and J by 0 bases, leaving 12 bases between them. This CDR3 region has 14 residues. CDR3 sequence reads: CASGPLTSTDTQYF. The CDR3 DNA is TGTGCCAGCGGACCCCTTACTAGCACAGATACGCAGTATTTT.

This clonotype was seen many times. The V and J genes are TRBV11-1 and TRBJ1-1, with D possibly TRBD1 on 5 matching bases. Germline values: CDR1 SGHAT, CDR2 FQDESV (reference sequence). The V gene lost 3 bases and the J gene lost 2 bases, with 22 bases spanning the gap. This CDR3 has 18 residues. CDR3 protein: CASSFLGRQSSANTEAFF. For the CDR3, the DNA is TGTGCCAGCAGCTTTTTGGGAAGACAGTCAAGCGCCAACACTGAAGCTTTCTTT.

This clonotype was counted at least ten times. The V and J genes are TRBV9 and TRBJ2-1; 7 positions agree with TRBD1. The CDR3 runs to 15 residues. Germline CDR1 SGDLS, CDR2 YYNGEE. J gave up 4 bases and V 4 bases, and 8 bases lay outside the gene matches. CDR3 sequence: CASSFSRTGYNEQFF. The DNA of the CDR3 is TGTGCCAGCAGCTTCTCACGGACAGGTTACAATGAGCAGTTCTTC.

This clonotype was detected only a few times. The CDR3: CASSKRAPRGNQPQHF. CDR3 coding DNA: TGTGCCAGCAGCAAAAGGGCCCCTAGGGGCAATCAGCCCCAGCATTTT. This chain joins TRBV21-1 and TRBJ1-5. TRBV21-1 counts as a pseudogene. The CDR3 has 16 amino acids.

The sample holds many counts of this clonotype. V is TRBV5-1 and J is TRBJ2-1; TRBD2 agrees at 13 bases. This CDR3 comprises 17 residues. Looked up from germline, CDR1 is SGHRS and CDR2 is YFSETQ. J was trimmed by 0 bases and V by 3 bases; bases with no gene match: 3. The CDR3 protein is CASSSGLAGVSYNEQFF. The CDR3 DNA follows: TGCGCCAGCAGCTCCGGACTAGCGGGAGTCTCCTACAATGAGCAGTTCTTC.

This clonotype was found many times. The chain carries TRBV10-2 and TRBJ1-5, with a tentative D call TRBD1 (6 bases). Germline V gene sequence: CDR1 WSHSY, CDR2 SAAADI. This CDR3 is 14 amino acids long. The V gene lost 5 bases and the J gene lost 0 bases, with 8 bases spanning the gap. The chain's CDR3 is CASSMTGSNQPQHF. In DNA, the CDR3 is TGCGCCAGCAGTATGACAGGTAGCAATCAGCCCCAGCATTTT.

With regard to this clonotype: Sequence at one end of the junction differs from germline and may be a read error. V gene TRBV6-1 combines with J gene TRBJ1-5, with D maybe TRBD1 (6 bases). There are 16 residues in the CDR3. Germline assignment: CDR1 MNHNS and CDR2 SASEGT. The DNA for the CDR3 is TGTACCAGCAGTCTCCGGTGGGAGGGGGGGAATCAGCCCCAGCATTTT. It translates to CTSSLRWEGGNQPQHF.

There are many counts of this clonotype. V usage is TRBV12-3 or TRBV12-4 and J usage is TRBJ2-1; D might be TRBD2 (5 bases). V was shortened by 1 base and J by 6 bases, with 13 bases between the two germline ends. The CDR3 extends over 15 amino acids. In nucleotides, the CDR3 is TGTGCCAGCAGTTTAGGGTCTAGCCCTCTCAATGAGCAGTTCTTC. Protein product: CASSLGSSPLNEQFF.

This clonotype was observed a few times. The V call is TRBV2, the J call TRBJ2-1; 11 bases line up with TRBD2. CDR1 is SNHLY and CDR2 is FYNNEI in the germline V gene. The J segment lost 0 bases and the V segment lost 3 bases, leaving 10 bases of the junction unmatched. The CDR3 is made up of 19 amino acids. CDR3 bases: TGTGCCAGCAGTGAGTGGTTAGCGGGAGGGCCAAGCTCCTACAATGAGCAGTTCTTC. Amino acid sequence: CASSEWLAGGPSSYNEQFF.

This chain uses TRBV12-3 or TRBV12-4 with TRBJ2-3, with 7 bases aligning to TRBD2. The CDR3 runs 14 residues. J lost 2 bases, V lost 5 bases, and 4 bases had no gene match. In nucleotides, the CDR3 is TGTGCCAGCAGTCCACGACTAGCCACAGATACGCAGTATTTT. It yields the protein CASSPRLATDTQYF.

This clonotype appeared many times. This chain uses TRBV20-1 with TRBJ2-7, with 12 bases fitting TRBD2. The length of the CDR3 is 17 residues. Trimming cost V 2 bases and J 0 bases; bases outside gene matches: 8. Looked up from germline, CDR1 is DFQATT and CDR2 is SNEGSKA (reference sequence). The CDR3 loop is CSARFLAGGAGSYEQYF. The CDR3 DNA sequence: TGCAGTGCTAGATTCCTAGCGGGAGGGGCAGGCTCCTACGAGCAGTACTTC.

This rearrangement joins TRBV5-1 to TRBJ2-7; D perhaps matches TRBD2 (5 bases). V was shortened by 4 bases and J by 2 bases, with 10 bases between the two germline ends. Per germline, CDR1 SGHRS and CDR2 YFSETQ. The CDR3 contains 13 residues. This CDR3 reads CASSVGSAYEQYF. Written as DNA, the CDR3 is TGCGCCAGCAGCGTAGGGAGTGCCTACGAGCAGTACTTC.

This clonotype has only a few counts. The chain has TRBV7-3 and TRBJ2-1; no definite D call. The CDR3 totals 13 residues. V gave up 0 bases and J gave up 7 bases, with 7 bases separating them. Per germline, CDR1 SGHTA and CDR2 FQGTGA. The CDR3 region is CASSLTPENEQFF. CDR3 in DNA: TGTGCCAGCAGCTTAACCCCCGAGAATGAGCAGTTCTTC.

This clonotype was recorded at least ten times. The V call is TRBV28, the J call TRBJ1-5; D might be TRBD1 (5 bases). V was clipped by 7 bases and J by 1 base, with 14 bases between them. Germline CDR1 and CDR2: MDHEN and SYDVKM. This CDR3 comprises 15 residues. The CDR3 spells CASTPLGGSNQPQHF. CDR3 bases: TGTGCCAGCACCCCCCTGGGGGGAAGCAATCAGCCCCAGCATTTT.

This clonotype was seen at least ten times. This sequence joins TRBV6-5 and TRBJ2-7; 7 nucleotides agree with TRBD1. The CDR3 has 14 amino acids. Trimming removed 4 bases from V and 2 bases from J; junction bases left unmatched: 5. The germline V gene encodes CDR1 MNHEY and CDR2 SVGAGI. As DNA, the CDR3 is TGTGCCAGCAGTTCCCCCGGGACAGCCTACGAGCAGTACTTC. Translating gives CASSSPGTAYEQYF.

This clonotype appeared many times. V and J are TRBV20-1 and TRBJ2-7; no definite D call. The germline CDR1 and CDR2 sequences are DFQATT and SNEGSKA (reference sequence). V dropped 1 base and J dropped 2 bases, with 6 bases sitting between them. The CDR3 consists of 12 residues. The CDR3 nucleotides are TGCAGTGCTAGAGTTGGCGCCTACGAGCAGTACTTC. Residues: CSARVGAYEQYF.